The 24 T cell receptor beta chains below all came from one sample that was sequenced in a study of cytomegalovirus exposure and HLA in healthy donors. Generated by immunoSEQ multiplex PCR, the TCRdb table keeps only in-frame clones and is missing some. The sample contains fewer than 90,000 clones, 94% of which appear only once. Source material: PBMCs. The receptors derive from a woman aged 18-29 years in good health and CMV-seronegative.

The V call is TRBV6-5, the J call TRBJ1-2; D is uncertain. The CDR3 is 16 amino acids. The V gene's germline CDR1 is MNHEY and CDR2 SVGAGI. V lost 0 bases and J 1 base, leaving 12 bases between the germline ends. The CDR3 bases are TGTGCCAGCAGTTACTCAGGTTCCGGGGTTAACTATGGCTACACCTTC. Its protein is CASSYSGSGVNYGYTF.

The rearrangement links TRBV5-1 to TRBJ2-2; 9 bases match TRBD1. This CDR3 region has 16 residues. V dropped 0 bases and J dropped 4; count of bases not matched to a gene: 4. Germline assignment: CDR1 SGHRS and CDR2 YFSETQ. This chain's CDR3 is CASSLVGQGVTGELFF. The CDR3 nucleotides are TGCGCCAGCAGCTTGGTGGGACAGGGAGTCACCGGGGAGCTGTTTTTT. The whole variable domain, filled in from reference TRBV5-1 and TRBJ2-2, reads KAGVTQTPRYLIKTRGQQVTLSCSPISGHRSVSWYQQTPGQGLQFLFEYFSETQRNKGNFPGRFSGRQFSNSRSEMNVSTLELGDSALYLCASSLVGQGVTGELFFGEGSRLTVL.

The rearrangement links TRBV6-1 to TRBJ2-7; D unclear. V lost 5 bases and J 2 bases, leaving 7 bases between the germline ends. The germline V gene encodes CDR1 MNHNS and CDR2 SASEGT. The CDR3 spans 12 residues. CDR3 DNA sequence: TGTGCCAGCAGTTCTTATACCTACGAGCAGTACTTC. This gives the protein CASSSYTYEQYF.

The chain combines TRBV5-1 with TRBJ2-7; TRBD2 matches at 8 bases. Germline-derived CDR1 and CDR2 are SGHRS and YFSETQ. V shed 0 bases, J shed 6 bases, and the junction held 5 bases outside the gene matches. The CDR3 is 14 amino acids. The CDR3 sequence: CASSLEGLAGEQYF. For the CDR3, the DNA is TGCGCCAGCAGCTTGGAAGGACTAGCTGGCGAGCAGTACTTC.

J is TRBJ2-2 and V is TRBV12-5; a weak D match, TRBD1 (5 bases). V lost 0 bases to trimming and J lost 4 bases, with 12 bases between them. The CDR3 is 16 amino acids. CDR1 is LGHNT and CDR2 is FRNRAP in the germline V gene. The CDR3: CASGLVPSGFTGELFF. Here the CDR3 DNA reads TGTGCTAGTGGTTTGGTACCGTCAGGGTTCACCGGGGAGCTGTTTTTT.

The chain has TRBV6-4 and TRBJ2-2, with TRBD2 matching 8 bases. This CDR3 contains 16 residues. The V segment lost 2 bases and the J segment 4 bases; nucleotides outside the gene matches: 6. Germline V gene sequence: CDR1 MRHNA, CDR2 SNTAGT. The CDR3 is CASSDPGLGGTGELFF. In DNA, the CDR3 is TGTGCCAGCAGTGACCCGGGACTAGGGGGCACCGGGGAGCTGTTTTTT.

V usage is TRBV5-6 and J usage is TRBJ1-2; D is unresolved. There are 15 residues in the CDR3. The V end lost 1 base, the J end lost 4 bases, and 14 bases lay between the germline ends. Germline CDR1 SGHDT, CDR2 YYEEEE. The CDR3 sequence: CASSLRVAEVYGYTF. The CDR3 nucleotides read TGTGCCAGCAGCTTGCGGGTCGCAGAAGTCTATGGCTACACCTTC.

The V and J genes are TRBV30 and TRBJ2-2; maybe TRBD2 (6 bases). V dropped 1 base and J dropped 4 bases, with 10 bases sitting between them. This CDR3 has 14 amino acids. From germline, CDR1 is GTSNPN and CDR2 SVGIG (reference sequence). CDR3 region: CAWSGRAGTGELFF. CDR3 DNA: TGTGCCTGGAGTGGGCGAGCGGGCACCGGGGAGCTGTTTTTT. The entire variable domain, with the rest obtained from reference TRBV30 and TRBJ2-2, is as follows: SQTIHQWPATLVQPVGSPLSLECTVEGTSNPNLYWYRQAAGRGLQLLFYSVGIGQISSEVPQNLSASRPQDRQFILSSKKLLLSDSGFYLCAWSGRAGTGELFFGEGSRLTVL.

The rearrangement uses TRBV7-9 and TRBJ2-2; 7 nucleotides match TRBD1. V lost 5 bases and J lost 0; bases outside the gene matches: 6. This CDR3 comprises 16 residues. Germline V lookup: CDR1 SEHNR, CDR2 FQNEAQ (reference sequence). CDR3 sequence: CASSPRTGTNTGELFF. In nucleotides, the CDR3 is TGTGCCAGCAGCCCCCGGACAGGAACGAACACCGGGGAGCTGTTTTTT.

The rearrangement joins TRBV7-6 to TRBJ2-2; weak D call: TRBD1 (5 bases). Trimming removed 1 base from V and 6 bases from J, with 18 bases in between. CDR3 length: 17 residues. Germline loops: CDR1 SGHVS, CDR2 FNYEAQ. CDR3 bases: TGTGCCAGCAGCTTAGGCGCCCAGGACACTCGGTCCGGGGAGCTGTTTTTT. As protein: CASSLGAQDTRSGELFF.

The rearrangement links TRBV7-9 to TRBJ2-1, with TRBD2 matching 7 bases. The CDR3 runs 15 residues. Germline CDR1 is SEHNR and CDR2 is FQNEAQ (reference sequence). Germline trimming cut 4 bases from V and 2 bases from J; bases unmatched to any gene: 5. The CDR3 spells CASSSPRETYNEQFF. The DNA of the CDR3 is TGTGCCAGCAGCTCCCCGCGGGAGACCTACAATGAGCAGTTCTTC.

This chain uses TRBV4-3 with TRBJ2-7; 7 positions match TRBD2. This CDR3 spans 16 amino acids. V shed 0 bases and J 0 bases; nucleotides not matched to a gene: 5. Per germline, CDR1 LGHNA and CDR2 YSLEER. CDR3 nucleotides: TGCGCCAGCAGCCAAGATGGGGGGGGTAACTCCTACGAGCAGTACTTC. Protein sequence: CASSQDGGGNSYEQYF.

V usage is TRBV27 and J usage is TRBJ2-7; TRBD2 might be the D (5 bases). V lost 5 bases, J lost 4 bases, and 12 bases lay in between. Germline CDR1 MNHEY, CDR2 SMNVEV (reference sequence). CDR3 size: 13 residues. The CDR3: CASSLGSLYEQYF. The CDR3 region has the DNA TGTGCCAGCAGTCTGGGGAGCCTGTACGAGCAGTACTTC.

V is TRBV2 and J is TRBJ1-1; possible D gene TRBD1, 6 bases. The CDR3 totals 15 residues. The ends were cut back, 11 bases at V and 4 bases at J, with 23 bases in the middle. Germline V gene lookup returns CDR1 SNHLY and CDR2 FYNNEI. The CDR3 is CAGSGVGVGGTEAFF. CDR3 nucleotide sequence: TGTGCCGGGTCCGGGGTGGGGGTAGGGGGCACTGAAGCTTTCTTT.

The chain has TRBV4-3 and TRBJ2-7, with D tentatively TRBD2 (6 bases). CDR3 length: 15 residues. Germline CDR1 LGHNA, CDR2 YSLEER. Trimming removed 0 bases at V and 6 bases at J, with 15 bases between. The CDR3 protein is CASSQDRFGGGEQYF. CDR3 nucleotides: TGCGCCAGCAGCCAAGATAGGTTCGGGGGAGGCGAGCAGTACTTC.

The count of this clone is one. The chain is built from TRBV30 and TRBJ2-1, with 7 bases that match TRBD1. V gave up 8 bases and J gave up 5 bases; unmatched junction bases: 12. CDR3 length: 14 residues. Germline lookup yields CDR1 GTSNPN and CDR2 SVGIG (reference sequence). The CDR3 loop reads CAQKEGAGDNEQFF. In DNA form, the CDR3 reads TGTGCCCAGAAAGAGGGGGCCGGAGACAATGAGCAGTTCTTC.

The V gene is TRBV4-1, the J gene TRBJ2-3; TRBD2 agrees at 11 bases. The CDR3 loop spans 16 amino acids. J was trimmed by 2 bases and V by 4 bases; bases with no gene match: 5. Germline CDR1 MGHRA, CDR2 YSYEKL. The CDR3 loop is CASSPLAGEFTDTQYF. CDR3 nucleotide sequence: TGCGCCAGCAGCCCACTAGCGGGGGAGTTCACAGATACGCAGTATTTT.

This chain uses TRBV18 with TRBJ1-2; the D gene is possibly TRBD1 (5 bases). This CDR3 comprises 15 residues. From germline, CDR1 is KGHSH and CDR2 LQKENI. V was cut by 5 bases and J by 4 bases, with 17 bases left in between. The CDR3 DNA reads as TGTGCCAGCTCAGAGATGCAGGGATCCTCCTATGGCTACACCTTC. The encoded protein is CASSEMQGSSYGYTF.

This rearrangement joins TRBV19 to TRBJ2-7; 7 nucleotides match TRBD1. Germline values: CDR1 LNHDA, CDR2 SQIVND (reference sequence). Trimming at V came to 9 bases and at J to 4 bases, leaving 6 bases not matched to a gene. The CDR3 is 12 residues long. CDR3 amino acids: CASRDRQYEQYF. The DNA for the CDR3 is TGTGCCAGCCGGGACAGACAGTACGAGCAGTACTTC. The full variable domain, its missing parts supplied by reference TRBV19 and TRBJ2-7, is DGGITQSPKYLFRKEGQNVTLSCEQNLNHDAMYWYRQDPGQGLRLIYYSQIVNDFQKGDIAEGYSVSREKKESFPLTVTSAQKNPTAFYLCASRDRQYEQYFGPGTRLTVT.

The chain uses TRBV4-3 and TRBJ1-2; unclear D gene. Trimming removed 0 bases from V and 3 bases from J, with 14 bases in between. This CDR3 region has 16 residues. Germline CDR1 and CDR2: LGHNA and YSLEER. The CDR3 here is CASSQDRFGLDYGYTF. The DNA of the CDR3 is TGCGCCAGCAGCCAAGATCGTTTTGGACTCGACTATGGCTACACCTTC.

The chain uses TRBV30 and TRBJ2-3; TRBD2 matches at 13 bases. The trim removed 0 bases at V and 4 bases at J, leaving 1 base unmatched. Germline V CDR1 and CDR2: GTSNPN, SVGIG (reference sequence). The CDR3 has 15 residues. The CDR3 protein is CAWSVLAGGPDTQYF. For the CDR3, the DNA is TGTGCCTGGAGTGTACTAGCGGGGGGGCCAGATACGCAGTATTTT.

The rearrangement links TRBV6-1 to TRBJ2-1, with TRBD2 matching over 9 bases. Germline loops: CDR1 MNHNS, CDR2 SASEGT. Unmatched junction bases numbered 11, after V lost 1 base and J lost 7 bases. The CDR3 spans 17 residues. CDR3 sequence reads: CASSEVWLAGLQNEQFF. CDR3 bases: TGTGCCAGCAGTGAAGTCTGGCTAGCGGGATTACAGAATGAGCAGTTCTTC.

V gene TRBV9 combines with J gene TRBJ1-1; tentative D call: TRBD1 (6 bases). This CDR3 is 14 amino acids long. The germline V gene encodes CDR1 SGDLS and CDR2 YYNGEE. V was pared by 2 bases and J by 4 bases, with 12 bases between. The CDR3 region is CASSVSQGFTEAFF. CDR3 nucleotides: TGTGCCAGCAGCGTCTCACAGGGCTTCACTGAAGCTTTCTTT.

This sequence joins TRBV11-3 and TRBJ2-1, with TRBD2 matching over 7 bases. The junction had 3 bases not matched to a gene; V was cut back by 1 base and J by 6 bases. The CDR3 extends over 14 amino acids. Germline V gives CDR1 SGHNT, CDR2 YENEEA. The CDR3 DNA sequence: TGTGCCAGCAGCTTAGGACTAGCCGGCAATGAGCAGTTCTTC. It specifies CASSLGLAGNEQFF.